These 31 T cell receptor beta chains originate from one sample sequenced in a study of glioma-infiltrating T cells. Amplification of TCR alpha and beta CDR3 regions from RNA used iRepertoire nested multiplex PCR. TCRdb re-derived calls from the multiplex PCR reads in MiXCR, one entry per CDR3 protein. Among roughly 100,000 distinct CDR3 sequences listed, 25% to 35% were seen once. Material for sequencing was glioma tissue, nonneoplastic brain tissue, or PBMCs (not recorded which). The receptors originated from a human donor with low-grade glioma or glioblastoma, undergoing nonglioma brain surgery, or in good health (not recorded which).

There are a few counts of this clonotype. Possible read error: a much larger clone is one base away. The CDR3 does not end in the conserved phenylalanine or tryptophan, so this is likely a read error. The chain links TRBV7-2 to TRBJ1-1, with D uncertain. Trimming took off 4 bases at V and 3 bases at J, with 12 bases between the two ends. The CDR3 totals 14 residues. Germline V gene lookup returns CDR1 SGHTA and CDR2 FQGNSA. For the CDR3, the DNA is TGTGCCAGCAGCTCACGGGGAGGGTACACTGAAGCTTTCTCT. This translates into CASSSRGGYTEAFS.

The rearrangement links TRBV5-1 to TRBJ2-4, with D perhaps matching TRBD1 or TRBD2 (6 bases each). The CDR3 extends over 17 amino acids. Trimming cost V 4 bases and J 5 bases, with 22 bases left between them. Germline assignment: CDR1 SGHRS and CDR2 YFSETQ. The CDR3 here is CASSAEPGRRGQNIQYF. For the CDR3, the DNA is TGCGCCAGCAGCGCGGAACCGGGTCGCCGGGGGCAAAACATTCAGTACTTC. Using reference TRBV5-1 and TRBJ2-4 for the parts outside the CDR3, the full variable domain is KAGVTQTPRYLIKTRGQQVTLSCSPISGHRSVSWYQQTPGQGLQFLFEYFSETQRNKGNFPGRFSGRQFSNSRSEMNVSTLELGDSALYLCASSAEPGRRGQNIQYFGAGTRLSVL.

The rearrangement links TRBV7-6 to TRBJ2-1, with TRBD2 identical over 12 bases. Germline-derived CDR1 and CDR2 are SGHVS and FNYEAQ. This CDR3 has 16 residues. The ends lost 6 bases at V and 9 bases at J; junction bases unmatched: 12. CDR3 sequence: CASSYPPSGGGGEQFF. The CDR3, as DNA: TGTGCCAGCAGTTATCCTCCTAGCGGGGGGGGTGGTGAGCAGTTCTTC.

This clonotype has more than one count but fewer than ten. The rearrangement uses TRBV5-1 and TRBJ2-5; TRBD2 agrees at 9 bases. Germline CDR1 is SGHRS and CDR2 is YFSETQ. This CDR3 region has 16 residues. With V trimmed by 1 base and J by 0 bases, 4 bases remained unmatched. This chain's CDR3 is CASSLWIAGDQETQYF. Written as DNA, the CDR3 is TGCGCCAGCAGCTTGTGGATAGCGGGGGACCAAGAGACCCAGTACTTC.

A remark on this clonotype: A much larger clone sits a single nucleotide away, making a read error possible. The chain employs TRBV6-2 or TRBV6-3 and TRBJ2-3; 10 bases fit TRBD2. CDR3 length equals 18 residues. The ends lost 6 bases at V and 2 bases at J; junction bases unmatched: 14. Per the germline V gene, CDR1 is MNHEY and CDR2 is SVGEGT. The CDR3 region is CASSRGIAGGTPTDTQYF. The DNA of the CDR3 is TGTGCCAGCAGCCGGGGAATAGCGGGGGGAACTCCCACAGATACGCAGTATTTT.

This clonotype was recorded many times. The V gene is TRBV10-2, the J gene TRBJ2-3, with unresolved D. Germline CDR1 reads WSHSY; CDR2 reads SAAADI. The V and J ends lost 4 bases and 6 bases respectively, with 5 bases between them. This CDR3 is built from 11 residues. Written as DNA, the CDR3 is TGCGCCAGCAGTGTGTCGGATACGCAGTATTTT. It yields the protein CASSVSDTQYF.

In its sample, this clonotype was seen once. In DNA, the CDR3 is TGTGCCAGCACCCACGGGGGTCGTCAGCCCCAGCATTTT. Translated: CASTHGGRQPQHF. This chain uses TRBV12-3 or TRBV12-4 with TRBJ1-5; D is possibly TRBD1 (5 bases). The CDR3 consists of 13 residues. Deletions cut 7 bases from V and 6 bases from J, with 13 bases between.

This clonotype was detected only a few times. The rearrangement uses TRBV7-9 and TRBJ1-4; D unresolved. Germline V gives CDR1 SEHNR, CDR2 FQNEAQ (reference sequence). The V and J ends lost 5 bases and 4 bases respectively, with 11 bases between them. The CDR3 runs to 14 residues. CDR3 nucleotides: TGTGCCAGCAGCCCCCCGGGAGGTAATGAAAAACTGTTTTTT. Protein sequence: CASSPPGGNEKLFF.

This clonotype was recorded at least ten times. The J gene is TRBJ2-5, the V gene TRBV7-2, with no clear D. Germline-derived CDR1 and CDR2 are SGHTA and FQGNSA. V lost 1 base and J lost 5, with 14 bases in between. The CDR3 length is 15 residues. CDR3 in DNA: TGTGCCAGCAGCTTAGGACGTCTACCAAGGGAGACCCAGTACTTC. Its translation is CASSLGRLPRETQYF.

Only one count was recorded for this clonotype. The V gene is TRBV27, the J gene TRBJ2-5; D is undetermined. The V and J ends lost 6 bases and 1 base respectively, with 12 bases between them. This CDR3 is built from 14 residues. Germline V lookup: CDR1 MNHEY, CDR2 SMNVEV (reference sequence). CDR3 DNA sequence: TGTGCCAGCAGCAGTCCCACCCTCCAAGAGACCCAGTACTTC. Translation gives CASSSPTLQETQYF.

This clonotype showed up many times. J is TRBJ2-5 and V is TRBV20-1; 8 bases match TRBD1. In germline, CDR1 is DFQATT, CDR2 SNEGSKA (reference sequence). The CDR3 contains 14 residues. After removal of 0 bases from V and 9 bases from J, the junction contained 9 bases not matched to a gene. DNA for the CDR3: TGCAGTGCTAGAGAGGGGTGGGAGGACAGGGCCCAGTACTTC. It specifies CSAREGWEDRAQYF.

This clonotype was observed at least ten times. V usage is TRBV11-2 and J usage is TRBJ2-3; D gene uncertain. The CDR3 extends over 13 amino acids. V lost 2 bases and J lost 5, with 8 bases in between. Germline lookup yields CDR1 SGHAT and CDR2 FQNNGV. In DNA, the CDR3 is TGTGCCAGCAGCTTAATCTTAGGAGATACGCAGTATTTT. Its protein product is CASSLILGDTQYF. Based on the CDR3 plus reference TRBV11-2 and TRBJ2-3, the full variable domain is EAGVAQSPRYKIIEKRQSVAFWCNPISGHATLYWYQQILGQGPKLLIQFQNNGVVDDSQLPKDRFSAERLKGVDSTLKIQPAKLEDSAVYLCASSLILGDTQYFGPGTRLTVL.

V and J are TRBV12-3 or TRBV12-4 and TRBJ1-1; 7 positions agree with TRBD1. The CDR3 has 13 amino acids. After removal of 3 bases from V and 4 bases from J, the junction contained 2 bases not matched to a gene. The CDR3 DNA is TGTGCCAGCAGTTTTTGGACAGGCACTGAAGCTTTCTTT. Its translation is CASSFWTGTEAFF.

Ten or more counts support this clonotype. V gene TRBV6-6 combines with J gene TRBJ2-7; TRBD1 matches 8 bases. Germline loops: CDR1 MNHNY, CDR2 SVGAGI (reference sequence). This CDR3 region has 14 residues. Germline trimming cut 2 bases from V and 4 bases from J; bases unmatched to any gene: 4. CDR3 region: CASSYGGQGYEQYF. The DNA of the CDR3 is TGTGCCAGCAGTTACGGAGGACAGGGTTACGAGCAGTACTTC.

For the CDR3, the DNA is TGTGCCAGCAAACGAGAGGGGAGCTCTGGAAACACCATATATTTT. Protein sequence: CASKREGSSGNTIYF. This chain connects TRBV2 to TRBJ1-3; a possible D gene is TRBD1 (5 bases). This CDR3 region has 15 residues. The germline V and J ends were trimmed by 7 bases and 0 bases, with 13 bases remaining between them. The germline V gene encodes CDR1 SNHLY and CDR2 FYNNEI.

Regarding this clonotype: Possible read error: a much larger clone is one base away. V and J are TRBV20-1 and TRBJ2-5; D is possibly TRBD2 (6 bases). V lost 0 bases to trimming and J lost 3 bases, with 14 bases between them. In germline, CDR1 is DFQATT, CDR2 SNEGSKA (reference sequence). This CDR3 contains 15 residues. CDR3 residues: CSARDRRESEETQYF. CDR3 nucleotide sequence: TGCAGTGCTAGAGATCGTCGGGAGAGTGAAGAGACCCAGTACTTC.

Points on this clonotype: A read error is likely, as this CDR3 ends without the conserved phenylalanine or tryptophan. The rearrangement joins TRBV7-6 to TRBJ2-7, with D possibly matching TRBD1 (5 bases). Looked up from germline, CDR1 is SGHVS and CDR2 is FNYEAQ. This CDR3 has 15 amino acids. V lost 1 base and J 3 bases, leaving 13 bases between the germline ends. The CDR3 nucleotides read TGTGCCAGCAGCTTAGGGTCAGGGTTCGACTACGAGCAGTACCTC. Protein sequence: CASSLGSGFDYEQYL.

Of note for this clonotype: This may be a read error, as it is one base from a much larger clone. V and J are TRBV19 and TRBJ1-5; weak D call: TRBD1 (5 bases). This CDR3 spans 14 amino acids. Trimming pared 7 bases from V and 4 bases from J, leaving 14 bases between. CDR1 and CDR2 (germline): LNHDA, SQIVND (reference sequence). The CDR3 is CASTFGHRNQPQHF. CDR3 bases: TGTGCCAGTACTTTCGGACATAGAAATCAGCCCCAGCATTTT.

V usage is TRBV5-1 and J usage is TRBJ1-5; possibly TRBD1 for D (5 bases). The germline V gene has CDR1 SGHRS and CDR2 YFSETQ. The CDR3 consists of 13 residues. Trimming shortened V by 2 bases and J by 6 bases, and 9 bases separated the two germline ends. CDR3 DNA sequence: TGCGCCAGCAGCTTAGAGGGGACTCAGCCCCAGCATTTT. Its translation is CASSLEGTQPQHF.

This clonotype has at least ten counts. The gene calls are TRBV19 and TRBJ1-1; tentatively, D is TRBD1 (5 bases). The CDR3 extends over 11 amino acids. Germline values: CDR1 LNHDA, CDR2 SQIVND (reference sequence). Trimming left V 9 bases short and J 8 bases short, with 13 bases between. In nucleotides, the CDR3 is TGTGCCAGCAGGGCGCAGGGAGAAGCTTTCTTT. Its protein is CASRAQGEAFF.

CDR3 region: CSARPLTVLSPYEQYF. CDR3 DNA: TGCAGTGCTAGGCCTCTGACAGTTCTAAGCCCCTACGAGCAGTACTTC. J is TRBJ2-7 and V is TRBV20-1, with D possibly TRBD1 on 5 matching bases. This CDR3 comprises 16 residues. Germline V lookup: CDR1 DFQATT, CDR2 SNEGSKA (reference sequence). Trimming removed 3 bases from V and 2 bases from J, with 20 bases in between.

This clonotype was recorded many times. The chain recombines TRBV20-1 with TRBJ1-2, with D maybe TRBD1 (5 bases). The CDR3 length is 16 residues. The germline V and J ends were trimmed by 2 bases and 1 base, with 17 bases remaining between them. The germline V gene has CDR1 DFQATT and CDR2 SNEGSKA (reference sequence). The CDR3 sequence is CSARIPWGSGNYGYTF. DNA for the CDR3: TGCAGTGCTAGAATACCGTGGGGGTCGGGTAACTATGGCTACACCTTC.

This clonotype was seen more than once but under ten times. The chain combines TRBV2 with TRBJ2-7; D is unclear. CDR1 and CDR2 (germline): SNHLY, FYNNEI. V dropped 5 bases and J dropped 2 bases, with 7 bases sitting between them. CDR3 length: 12 residues. In nucleotides, the CDR3 is TGTGCCAGCAGTAGGAGTGCCTACGAGCAGTACTTC. This sequence encodes CASSRSAYEQYF.

In its sample, this clonotype was seen many times. The rearrangement uses TRBV4-2 and TRBJ1-6; a weak D match, TRBD1 (5 bases). This CDR3 region has 16 residues. In germline, CDR1 is LGHNA, CDR2 YNFKEQ. V lost 6 bases and J lost 5, with 17 bases in between. The CDR3 DNA is TGTGCCAGCAGACCCGGGACCGCGGATAATAATTCACCCCTCCACTTT. This encodes CASRPGTADNNSPLHF.

This clonotype was detected only once. A read error may be the cause here, since a much bigger clone is one base away. This rearrangement joins TRBV27 to TRBJ1-4; 8 nucleotides agree with TRBD1. The V segment lost 10 bases and the J segment 10 bases; nucleotides outside the gene matches: 11. This CDR3 contains 13 residues. CDR1 MNHEY and CDR2 SMNVEV come from the germline V gene (reference sequence). The CDR3 loop reads CATRQGRDGKLFF. CDR3 DNA sequence: TGTGCCACAAGACAGGGGAGGGATGGAAAACTGTTTTTT. The full variable domain, rest sourced from reference TRBV27 and TRBJ1-4, is EAQVTQNPRYLITVTGKKLTVTCSQNMNHEYMSWYRQDPGLGLRQIYYSMNVEVTDKGDVPEGYKVSRKEKRNFPLILESPSPNQTSLYFCATRQGRDGKLFFGSGTQLSVL.

This clonotype has ten or more counts. This chain connects TRBV6-2 or TRBV6-3 to TRBJ1-2; no firm D call. The CDR3 contains 13 residues. V was pared by 6 bases and J by 6 bases, with 14 bases between. The V gene's germline CDR1 is MNHEY and CDR2 SVGEGT. The CDR3 coding sequence is TGTGCCAGCAGACCCCCGGGGAGAAATGGCTACACCTTC. Translating gives CASRPPGRNGYTF.

The chain is built from TRBV18 and TRBJ1-4, with D hard to call. Germline loops: CDR1 KGHSH, CDR2 LQKENI. The germline V and J ends were trimmed by 1 base and 2 bases, with 5 bases remaining between them. This CDR3 comprises 14 residues. The CDR3 spells CASSPQFTNEKLFF. In DNA, the CDR3 is TGTGCCAGCTCACCACAGTTTACTAATGAAAAACTGTTTTTT.

This clonotype was counted only a few times. The chain employs TRBV3-1 and TRBJ1-6; tentatively, D is TRBD1 (6 bases). Looked up from germline, CDR1 is LGHDT and CDR2 is YNNKEL (reference sequence). Trimming shortened V by 4 bases and J by 6 bases, and 10 bases separated the two germline ends. This CDR3 contains 14 residues. The CDR3 nucleotides read TGTGCCAGCAGCCCCGGGACATCTAATTCACCCCTCCACTTT. It translates to CASSPGTSNSPLHF.

This clonotype was detected ten times or more. This chain joins TRBV6-6 and TRBJ1-6; the match to TRBD1 covers 10 bases. V shed 2 bases and J 7 bases; nucleotides not matched to a gene: 2. This CDR3 contains 15 residues. The germline gives CDR1 MNHNY, CDR2 SVGAGI (reference sequence). This CDR3 reads CASSYLTGGNSPLHF. CDR3 coding DNA: TGTGCCAGCAGTTACCTGACAGGGGGCAATTCACCCCTCCACTTT.

This clonotype was counted between two and nine times. This chain links TRBV20-1 with TRBJ2-3; 7 bases match TRBD1. This CDR3 has 14 residues. V gave up 1 base and J gave up 4 bases; unmatched junction bases: 5. In germline, CDR1 is DFQATT, CDR2 SNEGSKA (reference sequence). CDR3 sequence reads: CSARVVQGADTQYF. DNA for the CDR3: TGCAGTGCTAGAGTCGTGCAGGGGGCAGATACGCAGTATTTT.

This clonotype was detected ten times or more. V and J are TRBV28 and TRBJ1-2; no firm D call. The CDR3 extends over 11 amino acids. Trimming left V 10 bases short and J 2 bases short, with 8 bases between. Germline V gives CDR1 MDHEN, CDR2 SYDVKM. CDR3 bases: TGTGCCATCCATAACAACTATGGCTACACCTTC. It codes for CAIHNNYGYTF.